This is a list of T cell receptor beta chains from one sample in a study of T cell responses to AZD1222 COVID-19 vaccine. Sequencing was performed with immunoSEQ multiplex PCR; in TCRdb, only in-frame clones are kept and a portion is missing. Of tens of thousands of clones listed, 88% are singletons. Here the sequenced sample was peripheral blood, taken 28 days after the second AZD1222 dose. These receptors were obtained from an adult who received the AZD1222 COVID-19 vaccine. The conserved cysteine and the conserved F or W are not part of the CDR3 here. Rows may omit the clone size; those that give it use once, few, many or a size class.

size	J	V	CDR3
NA	TRBJ1-2	TRBV5-1	ASSTGAPNYGYT
NA	TRBJ2-3	TRBV5-1	ASSLVASGPLMRITDTQY
NA	TRBJ2-7	TRBV12-3/TRBV12-4	ASSQRGSYEQY
NA	TRBJ1-3	TRBV7-4	ASTPFRGRNTIY
NA	TRBJ2-2	TRBV3-1/TRBV3-2	ASSQDNGPNTGELF
few	TRBJ2-7	TRBV19	ASSRGSEQY
NA	TRBJ2-7	TRBV11-2	ASSLGSEQY
NA	TRBJ2-7	TRBV28	ASSFSYEQY
NA	TRBJ2-7	TRBV20-1	SAYEQY
NA	TRBJ2-1	TRBV2	ASSPASGAYNEQF
NA	TRBJ2-7	TRBV5-1	ASSSDHYHLTSYEQY